The 25 T cell receptor beta chains below were found in one sample sequenced in a study of resident and recirculating memory T cells in vitiligo. TCRdb keeps only in-frame clones here, not all; method: immunoSEQ multiplex PCR. The sample records tens of thousands of clones, just over 90% being singletons. Sequencing input: blood. The source of these receptors is a male donor with vitiligo.

V and J are TRBV27 and TRBJ1-1; tentatively, D is TRBD1 (5 bases). Trimming pared 1 base from V and 3 bases from J, leaving 18 bases between. The CDR3 spans 17 residues. Germline V gene lookup returns CDR1 MNHEY and CDR2 SMNVEV (reference sequence). CDR3 sequence: CASSLLGPGTLHTEAFF. The CDR3 DNA is TGTGCCAGCAGTTTATTAGGGCCAGGGACTCTGCACACTGAAGCTTTCTTT.

V usage is TRBV19 and J usage is TRBJ1-1; D unresolved. The length of the CDR3 is 14 residues. V was shortened by 5 bases and J by 6 bases, with 16 bases between the two germline ends. The germline gives CDR1 LNHDA, CDR2 SQIVND (reference sequence). The CDR3 nucleotides are TGTGCCAGTAGTCGGCAATGGGCAAAACCTGAAGCTTTCTTT. Its translation: CASSRQWAKPEAFF.

The chain combines TRBV7-2 with TRBJ2-3; the match to TRBD1 covers 11 bases. This CDR3 has 16 amino acids. The germline CDR1 and CDR2 sequences are SGHTA and FQGNSA. After removal of 5 bases from V and 4 bases from J, the junction contained 8 bases not matched to a gene. For the CDR3, the DNA is TGTGCCAGCAGCCGGATGGGACAGGGGGTTGCAGATACGCAGTATTTT. Protein: CASSRMGQGVADTQYF.

The V and J genes are TRBV6-5 and TRBJ1-3, with TRBD1 matching over 8 bases. Germline V gene sequence: CDR1 MNHEY, CDR2 SVGAGI. J gave up 0 bases and V 6 bases, and 4 bases lay outside the gene matches. The CDR3 extends over 15 amino acids. For the CDR3, the DNA is TGTGCCAGCAGGGGACAGGCGGGCTCTGGAAACACCATATATTTT. Its translation is CASRGQAGSGNTIYF.

The chain employs TRBV28 and TRBJ1-5; tentative D call: TRBD1 (5 bases). Trimming took off 3 bases at V and 0 bases at J, with 9 bases between the two ends. The length of the CDR3 is 15 residues. The germline V gene has CDR1 MDHEN and CDR2 SYDVKM. CDR3 protein: CASSFGGDSNQPQHF. CDR3 DNA sequence: TGTGCCAGCAGTTTTGGGGGGGATAGCAATCAGCCCCAGCATTTT.

This clone has a single count. The V call is TRBV11-2, the J call TRBJ2-7, with D possibly being TRBD2 (7 bases). Trimming removed 7 bases from V and 6 bases from J, with 16 bases in between. Germline CDR1 reads SGHAT; CDR2 reads FQNNGV. The CDR3 runs to 13 residues. CDR3 amino acids: CASTGGRTSEQYF. For the CDR3, the DNA is TGTGCCAGCACCGGGGGGCGGACTTCCGAGCAGTACTTC. The full variable domain, rest sourced from reference TRBV11-2 and TRBJ2-7, is EAGVAQSPRYKIIEKRQSVAFWCNPISGHATLYWYQQILGQGPKLLIQFQNNGVVDDSQLPKDRFSAERLKGVDSTLKIQPAKLEDSAVYLCASTGGRTSEQYFGPGTRLTVT.

This chain links TRBV4-2 with TRBJ1-1, with a tentative D call TRBD1 (6 bases). Trimming cost V 3 bases and J 9 bases, with 14 bases left between them. The CDR3 is 13 residues long. Germline CDR1 is LGHNA and CDR2 is YNFKEQ. The CDR3 nucleotides are TGTGCCAGCAGCCAGGGCGGGGGGGGCCAAGCTTTCTTT. It translates to CASSQGGGGQAFF.

This clone has only a few counts. This chain joins TRBV9 and TRBJ1-1; 7 bases align to TRBD1. This CDR3 is 13 amino acids long. CDR1 SGDLS and CDR2 YYNGEE come from the germline V gene. V trimming: 4 bases; J trimming: 5 bases; junction bases outside the gene matches: 5. CDR3: CASSPTGETEAFF. The CDR3 DNA reads as TGTGCCAGCAGCCCCACAGGGGAAACTGAAGCTTTCTTT.

The J gene is TRBJ2-3, the V gene TRBV7-3; D is possibly TRBD2 (6 bases). V lost 4 bases and J 3 bases, leaving 8 bases between the germline ends. The germline V gene encodes CDR1 SGHTA and CDR2 FQGTGA. CDR3 length equals 13 residues. In DNA, the CDR3 is TGTGCCAGCAGCTCCGGGGGTACAGATACGCAGTATTTT. Translation gives CASSSGGTDTQYF.

This sequence joins TRBV7-9 and TRBJ1-1; D unclear. Germline CDR1 SEHNR, CDR2 FQNEAQ (reference sequence). V dropped 4 bases and J dropped 7 bases, with 13 bases sitting between them. The CDR3 is 13 amino acids. CDR3 sequence (DNA): TGTGCCAGCAGCTCGGTCAATGGTGATGAAGCTTTCTTT. This encodes CASSSVNGDEAFF. Variable domain in full (rest from reference TRBV7-9 and TRBJ1-1): DTGVSQNPRHKITKRGQNVTFRCDPISEHNRLYWYRQTLGQGPEFLTYFQNEAQLEKSRLLSDRFSAERPKGSFSTLEIQRTEQGDSAMYLCASSSVNGDEAFFGQGTRLTVV.

The rearrangement uses TRBV29-1 and TRBJ2-5; 7 bases agree with TRBD2. The germline gives CDR1 SQVTM, CDR2 ANQGSEA. This CDR3 contains 13 residues. The CDR3 loop reads CITTASGRETQYF. DNA for the CDR3: TGCATAACAACGGCTAGCGGACGAGAGACCCAGTACTTC.

The CDR3 bases are TGTGCCAGCGGAAGATCGGGACAGATGAACACTGAAGCTTTCTTT. Its protein is CASGRSGQMNTEAFF. The chain links TRBV5-4 to TRBJ1-1; 7 bases are shared with TRBD1. The germline V gene encodes CDR1 SGHNT and CDR2 YYREEE (reference sequence). The CDR3 loop spans 15 amino acids. The V segment lost 7 bases and the J segment 0 bases; nucleotides outside the gene matches: 9. Variable domain in full (rest from reference TRBV5-4 and TRBJ1-1): ETGVTQSPTHLIKTRGQQVTLRCSSQSGHNTVSWYQQALGQGPQFIFQYYREEENGRGNFPPRFSGLQFPNYSSELNVNALELDDSALYLCASGRSGQMNTEAFFGQGTRLTVV.

J is TRBJ2-3 and V is TRBV6-1, with a tentative D call TRBD1 (7 bases). This CDR3 spans 13 amino acids. The germline V gene has CDR1 MNHNS and CDR2 SASEGT. Trimming pared 10 bases from V and 3 bases from J, leaving 14 bases between. The CDR3 bases are TGTGCCATCGCGGGACAGAGAACAGATACGCAGTATTTT. This gives the protein CAIAGQRTDTQYF.

J is TRBJ1-2 and V is TRBV6-4, with D unclear. This CDR3 has 15 amino acids. From germline, CDR1 is MRHNA and CDR2 SNTAGT. V was cut by 0 bases and J by 7 bases, with 15 bases left in between. The CDR3 sequence: CASSDSEGGGGGYTF. The CDR3 DNA reads as TGTGCCAGCAGTGACTCAGAGGGCGGCGGTGGTGGCTACACCTTC.

The CDR3 loop is CASSIGGSAYEQYF. The DNA of the CDR3 is TGTGCCAGTAGTATAGGTGGCAGCGCCTACGAGCAGTACTTC. This chain links TRBV19 with TRBJ2-7, with unresolved D. Trimming left V 1 base short and J 2 bases short, with 9 bases between. The CDR3 is made up of 14 amino acids. CDR1 and CDR2 from the germline V gene are LNHDA and SQIVND (reference sequence).

J is TRBJ1-2 and V is TRBV5-6, with 7 bases lining up with TRBD1. Trimming at V came to 4 bases and at J to 6 bases, leaving 3 bases not matched to a gene. The germline V gene has CDR1 SGHDT and CDR2 YYEEEE. This CDR3 spans 12 amino acids. CDR3 coding DNA: TGTGCCAGCAGCCTGGGACAGAATGGCTACACCTTC. Amino acid sequence: CASSLGQNGYTF.

V is TRBV5-4 and J is TRBJ1-2; D is perhaps TRBD1 (6 bases). Trimming cost V 4 bases and J 7 bases, with 20 bases left between them. CDR1 SGHNT and CDR2 YYREEE come from the germline V gene (reference sequence). The CDR3 extends over 15 amino acids. DNA for the CDR3: TGTGCCAGCAGCGGGACACAGGGCTCCCTGGGTGGCTACACCTTC. Amino acids: CASSGTQGSLGGYTF.

The rearrangement joins TRBV7-3 to TRBJ2-3, with TRBD2 matching over 7 bases. The V and J ends lost 5 bases and 0 bases, in that order; junction bases with no gene match: 5. The CDR3 spans 15 residues. From germline, CDR1 is SGHTA and CDR2 FQGTGA. The CDR3 nucleotides read TGTGCCAGCAGCATTAGCGGGTTTAGCACAGATACGCAGTATTTT. Its protein is CASSISGFSTDTQYF.

CDR3 sequence (DNA): TGTGCCAGCAGTTTAGGGCAGACCTATGGCTACACCTTC. Translation: CASSLGQTYGYTF. The gene calls are TRBV27 and TRBJ1-2; D gene uncertain. CDR1 is MNHEY and CDR2 is SMNVEV in the germline V gene (reference sequence). The CDR3 has 13 amino acids. V lost 2 bases to trimming and J lost 4 bases, with 8 bases between them.

This clone has only one observation. The CDR3 DNA follows: TGCGCCAGCAGCTGGGGCGAGAACACTGAAGCTTTCTTT. This encodes CASSWGENTEAFF. This chain joins TRBV5-1 and TRBJ1-1; D perhaps matches TRBD1 (5 bases). Trimming shortened V by 3 bases and J by 1 base, and 7 bases separated the two germline ends. The CDR3 runs 13 residues. Germline V gene lookup returns CDR1 SGHRS and CDR2 YFSETQ.

The V call is TRBV19, the J call TRBJ2-7; 9 nucleotides line up with TRBD1. The ends lost 7 bases at V and 6 bases at J; junction bases unmatched: 10. The CDR3 sequence is 14 residues long. Germline CDR1 is LNHDA and CDR2 is SQIVND (reference sequence). The CDR3 region is CASMVGTGPSEQYF. CDR3 sequence (DNA): TGTGCCAGTATGGTCGGGACAGGGCCCTCCGAGCAGTACTTC.

V and J are TRBV7-9 and TRBJ2-1; 7 nucleotides agree with TRBD1. CDR1 is SEHNR, CDR2 FQNEAQ, per germline (reference sequence). V was clipped by 3 bases and J by 7 bases; unmatched bases: 9. There are 15 residues in the CDR3. The CDR3 sequence: CASSFSWDSGNEQFF. CDR3 sequence (DNA): TGTGCCAGCAGCTTCTCTTGGGACAGTGGGAATGAGCAGTTCTTC.

This clone was detected once. V and J are TRBV19 and TRBJ2-3; TRBD2 matches 12 bases. CDR3 length: 15 residues. Trimming cost V 5 bases and J 10 bases; bases outside gene matches: 10. Germline CDR1 is LNHDA and CDR2 is SQIVND (reference sequence). The CDR3: CASSPWTSGEGAQYF. The CDR3, as DNA: TGTGCCAGTAGTCCCTGGACTAGCGGGGAGGGCGCGCAGTATTTT.

The chain carries TRBV28 and TRBJ1-5, with D unclear. The CDR3 is 17 amino acids. Germline V CDR1 and CDR2: MDHEN, SYDVKM. V gave up 3 bases and J gave up 3 bases, with 18 bases separating them. This CDR3 is CASSLIFPAEYNQPQHF. CDR3 coding DNA: TGTGCCAGCAGTTTGATTTTCCCGGCGGAATACAATCAGCCCCAGCATTTT. Filled out from reference TRBV28 and TRBJ1-5, the complete variable domain reads DVKVTQSSRYLVKRTGEKVFLECVQDMDHENMFWYRQDPGLGLRLIYFSYDVKMKEKGDIPEGYSVSREKKERFSLILESASTNQTSMYLCASSLIFPAEYNQPQHFGDGTRLSIL.

J is TRBJ2-7 and V is TRBV18, with TRBD1 identical over 8 bases. J lost 3 bases, V lost 4 bases, and 8 bases had no gene match. The CDR3 length is 15 residues. In germline, CDR1 is KGHSH, CDR2 LQKENI. The CDR3 region has the DNA TGTGCCAGCTCACTGAGGCGGGACAGGTACTACGAGCAGTACTTC. This gives the protein CASSLRRDRYYEQYF.